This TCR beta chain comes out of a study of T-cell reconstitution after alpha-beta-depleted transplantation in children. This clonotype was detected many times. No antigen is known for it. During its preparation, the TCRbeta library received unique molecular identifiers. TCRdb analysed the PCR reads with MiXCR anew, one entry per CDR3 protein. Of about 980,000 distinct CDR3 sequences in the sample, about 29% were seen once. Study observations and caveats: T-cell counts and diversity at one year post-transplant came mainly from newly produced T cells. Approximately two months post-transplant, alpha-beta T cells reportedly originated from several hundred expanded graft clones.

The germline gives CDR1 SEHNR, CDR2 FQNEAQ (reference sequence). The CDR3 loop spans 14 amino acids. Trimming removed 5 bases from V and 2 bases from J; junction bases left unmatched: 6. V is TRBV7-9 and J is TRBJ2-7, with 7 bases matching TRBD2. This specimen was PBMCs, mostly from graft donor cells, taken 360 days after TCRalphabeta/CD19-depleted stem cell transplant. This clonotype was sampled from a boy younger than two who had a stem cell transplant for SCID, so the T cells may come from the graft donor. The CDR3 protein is CASSPVGLTYEQYF. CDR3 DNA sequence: TGTGCCAGCAGCCCAGTGGGACTAACCTACGAGCAGTACTTC.